This TCR beta chain derives from a study of cytotoxic CD8 clonotypes in ibrutinib-treated CLL. Study observations and caveats: Shared public clonotypes were rare, and on treatment they either got smaller or stayed the same.

Assay used: immunoSEQ multiplex PCR; TCRdb lists only in-frame clones, some missing. The sample consists of roughly 110,000 clones, approximately 58% of them appearing once. Details on this clone: Its antigen is unidentified.

The sequence was collected from a human donor with chronic lymphocytic leukemia. Specimen: PBMCs, collected after 24 months of ibrutinib treatment.

The CDR3 spells CASSPPNQLQANVLTF. CDR3 bases: TGTGCCAGCTCACCACCGAATCAACTTCAGGCCAACGTCCTGACTTTC. The chain links TRBV18 to TRBJ2-6; D gene unclear. Germline V gene data show CDR1 as KGHSH and CDR2 as LQKENI. The germline V and J ends were trimmed by 0 bases and 6 bases, with 12 bases remaining between them. This CDR3 contains 16 residues. The whole variable domain, remainder taken from reference TRBV18 and TRBJ2-6, is NAGVMQNPRHLVRRRGQEARLRCSPMKGHSHVYWYRQLPEEGLKFMVYLQKENIIDESGMPKERFSAEFPKEGPSILRIQQVVRGDSAAYFCASSPPNQLQANVLTFGAGSRLTVL.